This T cell receptor (beta chain) was documented in a study of Ad26.COV2.S vaccination and SARS-CoV-2 variants. Study results and limitations: After vaccination, reports described spike-specific CD8+ and CD4+ T cell responses as showing substantial breadth.

With respect to this clone: What it binds is unknown.

The CDR3 extends over 12 amino acids. Generated by immunoSEQ multiplex PCR, the TCRdb table keeps only in-frame clones and is missing some. The sample holds approximately 140,000 clones, 86% seen once. This receptor was taken from a human donor who had recovered from COVID-19. The input for sequencing was peripheral blood, taken after recovery from COVID-19. The chain combines TRBV1 with TRBJ2-3. TRBV1 is annotated as a pseudogene. In DNA, the CDR3 is TGCACCAGCAGCCAAGAAGGGGACCACAAGTATTTT. Translation gives CTSSQEGDHKYF.